One sample yielded the 19 T cell receptor beta chains listed below, sequenced in a study of cytomegalovirus exposure and HLA in healthy donors. In the PCR, 60 Vbeta and 13 Jbeta primers were used. Method: immunoSEQ multiplex PCR; TCRdb's copy keeps in-frame clones and lacks some. Of around 99,000 clones listed, 73% are singletons. Sequencing was carried out using PBMCs. The receptors shown here come from a man in his thirties or forties in good health and CMV-seronegative.

J is TRBJ2-7 and V is TRBV2, with a possible D match to TRBD1 (5 bases). Germline CDR1 reads SNHLY; CDR2 reads FYNNEI. Trimming took off 0 bases at V and 2 bases at J, with 11 bases between the two ends. This CDR3 contains 15 residues. CDR3 sequence (DNA): TGTGCCAGCAGTGAAGCGCCAGGGTACACCTACGAGCAGTACTTC. It yields the protein CASSEAPGYTYEQYF.

The V and J genes are TRBV2 and TRBJ1-1; D is undetermined. V was shortened by 11 bases and J by 11 bases, with 18 bases between the two germline ends. CDR1 is SNHLY, CDR2 FYNNEI, per germline. The CDR3 runs 11 residues. CDR3: CAASLGSGAFF. The DNA of the CDR3 is TGTGCCGCCTCCCTGGGGTCGGGGGCTTTCTTT.

This chain links TRBV7-3 with TRBJ2-5, with D perhaps matching TRBD2 (5 bases). The CDR3 length is 17 residues. The germline V gene encodes CDR1 SGHTA and CDR2 FQGTGA. V was shortened by 0 bases and J by 4 bases, with 18 bases between the two germline ends. CDR3 protein: CASSLTPEERSGETQYF. CDR3 DNA sequence: TGTGCCAGCAGCTTAACACCGGAGGAGCGATCCGGAGAGACCCAGTACTTC.

The chain couples TRBV29-1 to TRBJ2-7; no clear D. The V end lost 1 base, the J end lost 0 bases, and 4 bases lay between the germline ends. This CDR3 has 12 amino acids. From germline, CDR1 is SQVTM and CDR2 ANQGSEA. The CDR3 sequence: CSVEGSSYEQYF. The CDR3 DNA is TGCAGCGTTGAAGGCAGCTCCTACGAGCAGTACTTC.

This clone is medium-sized. CDR3 nucleotide sequence: TGTGCCACCAGCAGAGAGGCCGCTAGCGGGGGGAATGAGCAGTTCTTC. It encodes CATSREAASGGNEQFF. J is TRBJ2-1 and V is TRBV15; 11 bases align to TRBD2. V trimming: 0 bases; J trimming: 7 bases; junction bases outside the gene matches: 5. Germline V CDR1 and CDR2: LNHNV, YYDKDF (reference sequence). The CDR3 consists of 16 residues.

The chain joins TRBV7-5 to TRBJ2-7; the tabulated D call, TRBD1, remains unverified against the DNA. TRBV7-5 is a listed pseudogene. CDR3 length: 14 amino acids. The CDR3 DNA follows: TGTGCCAGAAGCGAGGGACAGGCACCCTACGAGCAGTACTTC. Its translation: CARSEGQAPYEQYF.

This rearrangement joins TRBV5-4 to TRBJ2-7; 8 bases are a match to TRBD2. Trimming took 9 bases from V and 0 from J; bases not matched to a gene: 5. The length of the CDR3 is 13 residues. The germline V gene has CDR1 SGHNT and CDR2 YYREEE (reference sequence). In DNA, the CDR3 is TGTGCCACACGGGGGGGGAGCTCCTACGAGCAGTACTTC. Translated: CATRGGSSYEQYF. Using reference TRBV5-4 and TRBJ2-7 for the parts outside the CDR3, the full variable domain is ETGVTQSPTHLIKTRGQQVTLRCSSQSGHNTVSWYQQALGQGPQFIFQYYREEENGRGNFPPRFSGLQFPNYSSELNVNALELDDSALYLCATRGGSSYEQYFGPGTRLTVT.

The chain links TRBV19 to TRBJ1-1, with a tentative D call TRBD1 (5 bases). The CDR3 has 14 residues. The ends were cut back, 5 bases at V and 2 bases at J, with 12 bases in the middle. Germline assignment: CDR1 LNHDA and CDR2 SQIVND (reference sequence). CDR3 sequence: CASSWGGENTEAFF. The CDR3 DNA sequence: TGTGCCAGTAGTTGGGGGGGAGAAAACACTGAAGCTTTCTTT.

The chain is built from TRBV16 and TRBJ2-3; D remains unclear. CDR3 length equals 15 residues. The ends were cut back, 4 bases at V and 0 bases at J, with 11 bases in the middle. CDR1 and CDR2 from the germline V gene are KGHSY and FQNENV. Here the CDR3 reads CASSPPTTSTDTQYF. The CDR3 DNA sequence: TGTGCCAGCAGCCCGCCGACAACTAGCACAGATACGCAGTATTTT.

This clone was detected only a few times. Other DNA sequences from this sample encode an identical CDR3 as well. The chain recombines TRBV7-8 with TRBJ2-7, with D perhaps TRBD2 (6 bases). Germline CDR1 and CDR2: SGHVS and FQNEAQ. The CDR3 is made up of 15 amino acids. Trimming took off 0 bases at V and 1 base at J, with 10 bases between the two ends. Here the CDR3 reads CASSLAWDSSYEQYF. The CDR3 coding sequence is TGTGCCAGCAGCTTAGCGTGGGACTCGTCCTACGAGCAGTACTTC.

The chain uses TRBV29-1 and TRBJ2-1; 11 bases line up with TRBD2. Germline CDR1 reads SQVTM; CDR2 reads ANQGSEA. The CDR3 totals 16 residues. V shed 6 bases, J shed 4 bases, and the junction held 11 bases outside the gene matches. The CDR3 sequence is CSVIHSGRASYNEQFF. The CDR3 bases are TGCAGCGTAATCCATAGCGGGAGGGCCTCTTACAATGAGCAGTTCTTC.

V and J are TRBV29-1 and TRBJ1-5, with 7 bases fitting TRBD1. Per the germline V gene, CDR1 is SQVTM and CDR2 is ANQGSEA. The CDR3 is 13 amino acids. V was clipped by 6 bases and J by 2 bases; unmatched bases: 4. For the CDR3, the DNA is TGCAGCGTATGGACAGGTCGCAATCAGCCCCAGCATTTT. Its protein product is CSVWTGRNQPQHF.

The V and J genes are TRBV19 and TRBJ1-5, with D tentatively TRBD1 (5 bases). V was clipped by 5 bases and J by 0 bases, with 8 bases between them. The CDR3 loop spans 14 amino acids. Germline lookup yields CDR1 LNHDA and CDR2 SQIVND (reference sequence). The CDR3 DNA is TGTGCCAGTAGTGCAGGGAATAGCAATCAGCCCCAGCATTTT. It encodes CASSAGNSNQPQHF.

The chain's CDR3 is CASSLFRGGNTIYF. The CDR3 DNA reads as TGTGCCAGCAGCTTATTCAGGGGTGGAAACACCATATATTTT. J is TRBJ1-3 and V is TRBV5-4, with D tentatively TRBD1 (6 bases). The CDR3 contains 14 residues. The ends were cut back, 2 bases at V and 3 bases at J, with 9 bases in the middle. Per the germline V gene, CDR1 is SGHNT and CDR2 is YYREEE (reference sequence).

This clone was recorded only once. This sequence joins TRBV28 and TRBJ2-7; possibly TRBD1 for D (6 bases). V was cut by 7 bases and J by 3 bases, with 16 bases left in between. The CDR3 covers 14 residues. Germline V lookup: CDR1 MDHEN, CDR2 SYDVKM. For the CDR3, the DNA is TGTGCCAGCACCCGTCGTCCCAGGGGCTACGAGCAGTACTTC. Amino acids: CASTRRPRGYEQYF.

The CDR3 bases are TGTGCCAGCAGCTTAGCGGGGCAGGTCTCTGGAAACACCATATATTTT. Translated, it gives CASSLAGQVSGNTIYF. The V gene is TRBV7-2, the J gene TRBJ1-3, with D perhaps TRBD1 (5 bases). The ends were cut back, 0 bases at V and 0 bases at J, with 9 bases in the middle. Germline values: CDR1 SGHTA, CDR2 FQGNSA. The CDR3 has 16 amino acids.

The genes are TRBV5-1 and TRBJ2-7; D is undetermined. V shed 2 bases and J shed 0 bases, with 9 bases lying between them. The CDR3 is made up of 14 amino acids. The V gene's germline CDR1 is SGHRS and CDR2 YFSETQ. The CDR3 bases are TGCGCCAGCAGCTTAAGCGAAGTCTCCTACGAGCAGTACTTC. Amino acid sequence: CASSLSEVSYEQYF. The full variable domain, with the rest looked up from reference TRBV5-1 and TRBJ2-7, is KAGVTQTPRYLIKTRGQQVTLSCSPISGHRSVSWYQQTPGQGLQFLFEYFSETQRNKGNFPGRFSGRQFSNSRSEMNVSTLELGDSALYLCASSLSEVSYEQYFGPGTRLTVT.

This rearrangement joins TRBV19 to TRBJ1-5; D is unclear. The CDR3 has 15 amino acids. Trimming took 3 bases from V and 1 from J, leaving 10 bases between them. Germline CDR1 reads LNHDA; CDR2 reads SQIVND (reference sequence). Here the CDR3 reads CASSMAHRSNQPQHF. CDR3 in DNA: TGTGCCAGTAGTATGGCCCACCGCAGCAATCAGCCCCAGCATTTT.

The chain joins TRBV6-1 to TRBJ1-3, with 10 positions matching TRBD1. CDR1 is MNHNS and CDR2 is SASEGT in the germline V gene. The CDR3 length is 19 residues. V shed 2 bases, J shed 0 bases, and the junction held 10 bases outside the gene matches. This CDR3 is CASSEYSFRTGGSGNTIYF. DNA of the CDR3: TGTGCCAGCAGTGAATATAGTTTTAGGACAGGGGGCTCTGGAAACACCATATATTTT.